Listed below are T cell receptor beta chains from one sample, sequenced in a study of shared clonotypes between healthy human individuals. Sequencing was performed with immunoSEQ multiplex PCR; in TCRdb, only in-frame clones are kept and a portion is missing. The sample lists nearly 1 million clones; roughly 72% were seen once. Source material: memory CD4+ T cells sorted from blood. These receptor sequences come from a man aged 18 to 30 in good health. Each CDR3 is given with its conserved first and last residue. The order of the fields is CDR3 protein, CDR3 DNA, D gene, J gene, clone size, V gene. The D gene is left open where the match is weak. Clone size appears in some rows only: once, few, many, or a class for an expanded clone.

CDR3 protein: CASSEVVGAKNIQYF
CDR3 DNA: TGTGCCAGCAGTGAGGTAGTCGGAGCCAAAAACATTCAGTACTTC
D gene: .
J gene: TRBJ2-4
clone size: few
V gene: TRBV2

CDR3 protein: CASSQDWGAFGEKLFF
CDR3 DNA: TGCGCCAGCAGCCAAGATTGGGGGGCCTTTGGAGAAAAACTGTTTTTT
D gene: .
J gene: TRBJ1-4
clone size: .
V gene: TRBV4-3

CDR3 protein: CASSRGRNTGELFF
CDR3 DNA: TGTGCCAGCAGTCGCGGGAGGAACACCGGGGAGCTGTTTTTT
D gene: TRBD2
J gene: TRBJ2-2
clone size: many
V gene: TRBV7-2

CDR3 protein: CASSYRAGIYEQYF
CDR3 DNA: TGTGCCAGCAGTTACAGGGCAGGGATCTACGAGCAGTACTTC
D gene: .
J gene: TRBJ2-7
clone size: .
V gene: TRBV6-5

CDR3 protein: CASSPGQGSSEQYF
CDR3 DNA: TGCGCCAGCAGTCCGGGACAGGGATCCTCCGAGCAGTACTTC
D gene: TRBD1
J gene: TRBJ2-7
clone size: .
V gene: TRBV5-1

CDR3 protein: CASSYNNEQYF
CDR3 DNA: TGTGCCAGCAGTTACAACAACGAGCAGTACTTC
D gene: .
J gene: TRBJ2-7
clone size: few
V gene: TRBV6-5

CDR3 protein: CASSSLQGTQYF
CDR3 DNA: TGTGCCAGCAGCTCGTTACAGGGGACGCAGTATTTT
D gene: TRBD1
J gene: TRBJ2-3
clone size: once
V gene: TRBV5-6

CDR3 protein: CAFSTGNSYEQYF
CDR3 DNA: TGTGCCTTTTCGACAGGGAACTCCTACGAGCAGTACTTC
D gene: TRBD1
J gene: TRBJ2-7
clone size: .
V gene: TRBV30

CDR3 protein: CASSSQRGSYYGSYEQYF
CDR3 DNA: TGTGCCAGCAGTTCCCAGCGGGGGTCGTATTATGGCTCCTACGAGCAGTACTTC
D gene: TRBD2
J gene: TRBJ2-7
clone size: .
V gene: TRBV27

CDR3 protein: CASSPGWGSAGGYQETQYF
CDR3 DNA: TGTGCCAGCAGCCCCGGATGGGGTAGCGCAGGGGGTTACCAAGAGACCCAGTACTTC
D gene: TRBD1
J gene: TRBJ2-5
clone size: .
V gene: TRBV11-3

CDR3 protein: CASSLTKTGGGYGYTF
CDR3 DNA: TGTGCCAGCAGCTTAACGAAGACAGGGGGTGGCTATGGCTACACCTTC
D gene: TRBD1
J gene: TRBJ1-2
clone size: .
V gene: TRBV7-9

CDR3 protein: CASSSPGEGNEKLFF
CDR3 DNA: TGTGCCAGCAGTTCCCCCGGGGAAGGCAATGAAAAACTGTTTTTT
D gene: .
J gene: TRBJ1-4
clone size: once
V gene: TRBV6-5

CDR3 protein: CASSPTGPGNEQYF
CDR3 DNA: TGTGCCAGCAGCCCGACGGGACCTGGAAACGAGCAGTACTTC
D gene: .
J gene: TRBJ2-7
clone size: .
V gene: TRBV7-6

CDR3 protein: CASSLPNTGTSPFF
CDR3 DNA: TGCGCCAGCAGCTTGCCGAATACCGGGACTAGTCCGTTCTTC
D gene: TRBD2
J gene: TRBJ2-1
clone size: .
V gene: TRBV5-1

CDR3 protein: CASSGGLAGGPTDTQYF
CDR3 DNA: TGCGCCAGCAGCGGCGGACTAGCGGGAGGACCAACGGATACGCAGTATTTT
D gene: TRBD2
J gene: TRBJ2-3
clone size: .
V gene: TRBV5-1

CDR3 protein: CASRNRGGSYEQYF
CDR3 DNA: TGCGCCAGCAGAAACAGGGGAGGATCCTACGAGCAGTACTTC
D gene: .
J gene: TRBJ2-7
clone size: .
V gene: TRBV10-2

CDR3 protein: CASSLGAGGVGETQYF
CDR3 DNA: TGTGCCAGCAGCTTGGGGGCAGGGGGTGTCGGAGAGACCCAGTACTTC
D gene: TRBD1
J gene: TRBJ2-5
clone size: .
V gene: TRBV5-4